The clone carrying this TCR beta chain was picked up a small number of times. Antigen: not known. The sample is drawn from a study of response to subunit inactivated influenza vaccine. General study points: Every seasonal influenza vaccination brings in few new T cells, the authors suggested.

The germline gives CDR1 DFQATT, CDR2 SNEGSKA (reference sequence). With 5 bases clipped from V and 0 bases from J, the junction kept 10 bases outside the gene matches. The CDR3 loop spans 16 amino acids. TCRdb processed the RT-PCR reads anew with MiXCR; each CDR3 protein has one entry. The sample has more than 700,000 distinct CDR3 sequences, less than 25% seen once; the top ten hold around 9.6%. The sample in question was PBMCs from blood, obtained 5 days after vaccination. This chain connects TRBV20-1 to TRBJ2-3; 8 bases agree with TRBD1. The TCR originated in a man aged 50 to 60 who received an inactivated influenza vaccine. Here the CDR3 reads CSAPLADRGSTDTQYF. The CDR3 DNA is TGCAGTGCTCCCTTAGCAGACAGGGGAAGCACAGATACGCAGTATTTT.